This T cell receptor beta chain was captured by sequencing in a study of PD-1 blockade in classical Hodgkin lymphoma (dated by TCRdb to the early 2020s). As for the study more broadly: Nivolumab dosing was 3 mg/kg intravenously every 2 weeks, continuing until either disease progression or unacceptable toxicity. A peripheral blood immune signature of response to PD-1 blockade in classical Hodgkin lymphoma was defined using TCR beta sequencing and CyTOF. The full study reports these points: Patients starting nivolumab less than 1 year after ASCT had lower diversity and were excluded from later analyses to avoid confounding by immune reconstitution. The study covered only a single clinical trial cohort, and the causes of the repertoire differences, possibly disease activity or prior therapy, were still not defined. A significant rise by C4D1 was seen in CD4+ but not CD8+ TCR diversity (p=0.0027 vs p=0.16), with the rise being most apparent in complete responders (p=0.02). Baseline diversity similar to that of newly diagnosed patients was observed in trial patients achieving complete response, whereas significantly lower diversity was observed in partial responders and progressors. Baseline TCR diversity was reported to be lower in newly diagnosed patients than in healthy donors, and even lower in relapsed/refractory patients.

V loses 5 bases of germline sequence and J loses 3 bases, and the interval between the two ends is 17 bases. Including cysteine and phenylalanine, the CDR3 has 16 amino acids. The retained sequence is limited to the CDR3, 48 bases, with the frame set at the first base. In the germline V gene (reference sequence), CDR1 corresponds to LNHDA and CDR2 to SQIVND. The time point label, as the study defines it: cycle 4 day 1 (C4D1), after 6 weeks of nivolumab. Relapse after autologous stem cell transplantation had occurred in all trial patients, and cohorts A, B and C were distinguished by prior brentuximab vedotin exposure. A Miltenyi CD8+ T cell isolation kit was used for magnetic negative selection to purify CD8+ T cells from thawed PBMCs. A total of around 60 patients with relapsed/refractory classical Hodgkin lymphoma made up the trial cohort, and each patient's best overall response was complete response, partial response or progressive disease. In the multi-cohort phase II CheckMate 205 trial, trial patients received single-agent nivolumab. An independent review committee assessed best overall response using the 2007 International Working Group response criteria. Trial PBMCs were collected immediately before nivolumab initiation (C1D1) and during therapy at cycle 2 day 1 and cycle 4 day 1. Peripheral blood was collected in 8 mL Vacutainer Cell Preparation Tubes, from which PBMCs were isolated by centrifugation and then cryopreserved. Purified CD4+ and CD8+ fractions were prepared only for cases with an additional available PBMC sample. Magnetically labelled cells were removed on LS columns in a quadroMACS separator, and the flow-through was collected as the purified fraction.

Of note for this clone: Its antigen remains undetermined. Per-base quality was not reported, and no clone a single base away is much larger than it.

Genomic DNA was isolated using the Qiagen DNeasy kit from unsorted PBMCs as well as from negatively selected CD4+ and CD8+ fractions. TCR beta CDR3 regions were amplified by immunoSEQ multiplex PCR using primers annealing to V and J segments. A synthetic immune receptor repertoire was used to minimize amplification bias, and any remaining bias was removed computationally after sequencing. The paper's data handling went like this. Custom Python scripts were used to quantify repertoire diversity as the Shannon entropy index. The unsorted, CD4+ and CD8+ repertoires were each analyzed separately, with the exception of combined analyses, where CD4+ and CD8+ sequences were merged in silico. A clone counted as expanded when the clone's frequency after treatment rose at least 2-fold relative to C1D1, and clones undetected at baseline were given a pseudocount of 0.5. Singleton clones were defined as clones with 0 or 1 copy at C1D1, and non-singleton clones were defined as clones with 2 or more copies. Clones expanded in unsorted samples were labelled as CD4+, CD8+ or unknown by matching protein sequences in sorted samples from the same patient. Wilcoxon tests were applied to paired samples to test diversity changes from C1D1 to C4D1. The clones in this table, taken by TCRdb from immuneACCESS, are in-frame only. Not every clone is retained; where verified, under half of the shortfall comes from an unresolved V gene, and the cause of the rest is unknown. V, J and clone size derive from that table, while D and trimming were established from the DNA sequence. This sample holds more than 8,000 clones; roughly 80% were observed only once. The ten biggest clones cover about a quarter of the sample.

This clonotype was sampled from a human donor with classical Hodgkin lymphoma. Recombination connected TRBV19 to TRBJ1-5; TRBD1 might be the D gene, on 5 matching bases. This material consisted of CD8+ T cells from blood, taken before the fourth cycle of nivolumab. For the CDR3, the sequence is CASSLRDFAPNQPQHF. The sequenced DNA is TGTGCCAGTAGTTTACGGGACTTTGCCCCCAATCAGCCCCAGCATTTT. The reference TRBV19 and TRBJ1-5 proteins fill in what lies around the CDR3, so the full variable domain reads DGGITQSPKYLFRKEGQNVTLSCEQNLNHDAMYWYRQDPGQGLRLIYYSQIVNDFQKGDIAEGYSVSREKKESFPLTVTSAQKNPTAFYLCASSLRDFAPNQPQHFGDGTRLSIL.